Presented here are 19 T cell receptor beta chains from one specimen sequenced in a study of blood T cell repertoires in COVID-19. Sequencing was performed with immunoSEQ multiplex PCR; in TCRdb, only in-frame clones are kept and a portion is missing. Among under 300,000 clones listed, roughly 86% were seen once. The sample comprised peripheral blood. The receptors derive from a woman in her seventies with active or convalescent COVID-19.

The chain recombines TRBV5-1 with TRBJ2-3; 10 positions match TRBD2. This CDR3 is 17 amino acids long. With 4 bases clipped from V and 6 bases from J, the junction kept 14 bases outside the gene matches. Germline CDR1 reads SGHRS; CDR2 reads YFSETQ. The CDR3 sequence is CASSPSLAGARADTQYF. The CDR3 DNA sequence: TGCGCCAGCAGCCCCTCTCTAGCGGGGGCGCGCGCGGATACGCAGTATTTT.

V and J are TRBV5-4 and TRBJ1-1; TRBD1 aligns across 8 bases. The CDR3 runs 15 residues. V dropped 3 bases and J dropped 10; count of bases not matched to a gene: 14. CDR1 is SGHNT and CDR2 is YYREEE in the germline V gene (reference sequence). The CDR3 loop reads CASSSKLGQGGRAFF. CDR3 DNA sequence: TGTGCCAGCAGCTCAAAACTCGGACAGGGAGGGAGAGCTTTCTTT. Supplemented by reference TRBV5-4 and TRBJ1-1, the full variable domain reads ETGVTQSPTHLIKTRGQQVTLRCSSQSGHNTVSWYQQALGQGPQFIFQYYREEENGRGNFPPRFSGLQFPNYSSELNVNALELDDSALYLCASSSKLGQGGRAFFGQGTRLTVV.

This chain connects TRBV19 to TRBJ1-3, with 12 bases lining up with TRBD1. From germline, CDR1 is LNHDA and CDR2 SQIVND (reference sequence). Unmatched junction bases numbered 9, after V lost 5 bases and J lost 7 bases. The CDR3 spans 16 residues. The CDR3 bases are TGTGCCAGTAGTGCTATCACCGGGACAGGGGGCAACACCATATATTTT. This codes for CASSAITGTGGNTIYF.

This chain joins TRBV7-2 and TRBJ1-2; no definite D call. V dropped 0 bases and J dropped 2 bases, with 16 bases sitting between them. The CDR3 covers 17 residues. Per germline, CDR1 SGHTA and CDR2 FQGNSA. The CDR3: CASSLAFGRRGNYGYTF. In nucleotides, the CDR3 is TGTGCCAGCAGCTTAGCGTTCGGACGCCGAGGGAACTATGGCTACACCTTC.

The CDR3 region has the DNA TGTGCCAGCAGTGAATCCCTTTACGAGCAGTACTTC. This codes for CASSESLYEQYF. This chain uses TRBV25-1 with TRBJ2-7; D gene ambiguous. The germline V gene encodes CDR1 MGHDK and CDR2 SYGVNS. This CDR3 is 12 amino acids long. Trimming took 1 base from V and 4 from J, leaving 5 bases between them.

The rearrangement links TRBV24-1 to TRBJ2-1; D gene uncertain. V was cut by 9 bases and J by 2 bases, with 13 bases left in between. The CDR3 spans 14 residues. Germline assignment: CDR1 KGHDR and CDR2 SFDVKD. The CDR3 sequence: CATGPRVAYNEQFF. The DNA of the CDR3 is TGTGCCACCGGGCCCAGAGTCGCCTACAATGAGCAGTTCTTC.

The V and J genes are TRBV11-2 and TRBJ2-5; a weak D match, TRBD2 (7 bases). CDR1 and CDR2 (germline): SGHAT, FQNNGV. Trimming pared 3 bases from V and 4 bases from J, leaving 15 bases between. This CDR3 is built from 15 residues. CDR3 residues: CASSFGGLAGETQYF. Here the CDR3 DNA reads TGTGCCAGCAGCTTCGGGGGGCTAGCAGGAGAGACCCAGTACTTC.

The chain is built from TRBV9 and TRBJ1-2; the D gene is possibly TRBD1 (6 bases). V was shortened by 3 bases and J by 10 bases, with 22 bases between the two germline ends. Germline V CDR1 and CDR2: SGDLS, YYNGEE. The CDR3 runs 15 residues. Here the CDR3 reads CASSAQGSGPSYYTF. CDR3 coding DNA: TGTGCCAGCAGCGCCCAGGGGAGTGGGCCCTCTTACTACACCTTC.

This clone was counted a single time. V usage is TRBV9 and J usage is TRBJ1-1, with D tentatively TRBD1 (5 bases). CDR1 is SGDLS and CDR2 is YYNGEE in the germline V gene. V was pared by 0 bases and J by 2 bases, with 11 bases between. This CDR3 is built from 15 residues. The CDR3 DNA reads as TGTGCCAGCAGCGTAGATGTACAGGCAAACACTGAAGCTTTCTTT. Translated, it gives CASSVDVQANTEAFF.

The chain recombines TRBV7-9 with TRBJ2-1; D ambiguous. The V gene lost 2 bases and the J gene lost 7 bases, with 6 bases spanning the gap. Per the germline V gene, CDR1 is SEHNR and CDR2 is FQNEAQ (reference sequence). The CDR3 runs 12 residues. The CDR3 here is CASSLSRNEQFF. DNA for the CDR3: TGTGCCAGCAGCTTATCCAGGAATGAGCAGTTCTTC.

This clone was picked up one time. V gene TRBV4-2 combines with J gene TRBJ1-3; TRBD1 matches at 8 bases. CDR1 is LGHNA, CDR2 YNFKEQ, per germline. The V and J ends lost 3 bases and 2 bases, in that order; junction bases with no gene match: 6. The CDR3 spans 16 residues. The CDR3 region has the DNA TGTGCCAGCAGCCATGGACAGGGAAGCACTGGAAACACCATATATTTT. As protein: CASSHGQGSTGNTIYF.

The V call is TRBV6-5, the J call TRBJ1-1, with TRBD1 matching over 7 bases. The CDR3 runs to 13 residues. Germline CDR1 reads MNHEY; CDR2 reads SVGAGI. V lost 2 bases and J lost 9; bases outside the gene matches: 6. The CDR3 nucleotides read TGTGCCAGCAGTTACGCCCTACAGGGGAAAGCTTTCTTT. This codes for CASSYALQGKAFF.

The V and J genes are TRBV5-1 and TRBJ2-7, with D tentatively TRBD2 (6 bases). Germline V gene lookup returns CDR1 SGHRS and CDR2 YFSETQ. V was clipped by 1 base and J by 6 bases, with 14 bases between them. The length of the CDR3 is 14 residues. Written as DNA, the CDR3 is TGCGCCAGCAGCTTGAATATACTAGCTCTCGAGCAGTACTTC. Protein product: CASSLNILALEQYF.

Only a few counts were recorded for this clone. The chain is built from TRBV7-3 and TRBJ2-2; D not resolved. Germline loops: CDR1 SGHTA, CDR2 FQGTGA. The CDR3 length is 14 residues. Trimming shortened V by 4 bases and J by 4 bases, and 10 bases separated the two germline ends. The CDR3 protein is CASSSRQRTGELFF. For the CDR3, the DNA is TGTGCCAGCAGCTCACGGCAGCGCACCGGGGAGCTGTTTTTT.

The chain joins TRBV5-1 to TRBJ2-3; TRBD1 agrees at 9 bases. The V gene end was trimmed by 5 bases and the J gene end by 2 bases; junction bases not matched to a gene: 6. Germline-derived CDR1 and CDR2 are SGHRS and YFSETQ. The CDR3 is made up of 15 amino acids. CDR3 amino acids: CASRSTGGPTDTQYF. The CDR3 nucleotides read TGCGCCAGCAGGAGTACAGGGGGCCCCACAGATACGCAGTATTTT.

This clone was counted once. The rearrangement links TRBV2 to TRBJ2-3; 9 bases are shared with TRBD2. CDR1 is SNHLY and CDR2 is FYNNEI in the germline V gene. The J segment lost 2 bases and the V segment lost 8 bases, leaving 2 bases of the junction unmatched. This CDR3 has 13 amino acids. The CDR3 is CASLAGDTDTQYF. The CDR3 DNA sequence: TGTGCCAGCTTAGCGGGGGACACAGATACGCAGTATTTT.

This chain joins TRBV5-1 and TRBJ1-3; D unclear. Looked up from germline, CDR1 is SGHRS and CDR2 is YFSETQ. This CDR3 spans 18 amino acids. V was clipped by 4 bases and J by 0 bases, with 20 bases between them. The CDR3 sequence is CASSPRRAGITSGNTIYF. CDR3 bases: TGCGCCAGCAGCCCCCGGCGGGCAGGAATTACCTCTGGAAACACCATATATTTT.

The chain joins TRBV11-3 to TRBJ2-7; possible D gene TRBD1, 6 bases. The CDR3 loop spans 14 amino acids. Germline CDR1 SGHNT, CDR2 YENEEA. With 5 bases removed from V and 2 bases from J, the gap between germline ends came to 13 bases. Written as DNA, the CDR3 is TGTGCCAGCAGCCCAACAGGGTTTACCTACGAGCAGTACTTC. Protein: CASSPTGFTYEQYF.

This sequence joins TRBV4-3 and TRBJ2-3, with TRBD1 as a possible D gene (6 bases). Trimming removed 0 bases from V and 3 bases from J, with 22 bases in between. Germline CDR1 is LGHNA and CDR2 is YSLEER. The CDR3 runs to 19 residues. The CDR3 DNA sequence: TGCGCCAGCAGCCAAGATCTTATGGTGTCTGGGGGCAAGACAGATACGCAGTATTTT. Translated, it gives CASSQDLMVSGGKTDTQYF.